This T cell receptor (beta chain) is drawn from a study of cytomegalovirus exposure and HLA in healthy donors. Study results and limitations: Upon later analysis, HLA-associated TCR beta chains proved more clonally expanded than other, equally common chains. CMV antigen specificity of a few CMV-associated chains was confirmed in vitro. Many donors shared some public TCRs, even though most TCR sequences were rare. Common viral pathogens seemed, in a later analysis, to connect with several of the most significant clusters.

PCR amplification relied on 60 Vbeta primers (plus 13 Jbeta primers). Method: immunoSEQ multiplex PCR; TCRdb's copy keeps in-frame clones and lacks some. Among under 200,000 clones, nearly 80% were seen once, and the ten largest hold 8% to 10%. Concerning this clone: Its specificity is not known.

The clonotype originates from a young man in good health and CMV-seropositive. The sequenced sample consisted of PBMCs.

This chain's CDR3 is CASATALSGNTIYF. Written as DNA, the CDR3 is TGTGCCAGCGCAACAGCTCTCTCTGGAAACACCATATATTTT. The chain combines TRBV6-1 with TRBJ1-3; the D is unclear. Per the germline V gene, CDR1 is MNHNS and CDR2 is SASEGT. The ends were cut back, 8 bases at V and 0 bases at J, with 11 bases in the middle. This CDR3 contains 14 residues.